These 32 T cell receptor beta chains share one sample of origin, sequenced in a study of identical twins. TCRdb itself ran the 5' RACE reads through MiXCR, one entry per CDR3 protein. The table shows roughly 690,000 distinct CDR3 sequences, with roughly 6.2% occurring only once. Sequenced: naive T cells sorted from blood. The origin of the receptors is a man in his late teens or twenties in good health.

Only a few counts were recorded for this clonotype. The chain recombines TRBV7-9 with TRBJ1-1; TRBD1 is a possible D gene (6 bases). The germline V and J ends were trimmed by 7 bases and 7 bases, with 16 bases remaining between them. This CDR3 is built from 13 residues. Germline V lookup: CDR1 SEHNR, CDR2 FQNEAQ (reference sequence). The CDR3 region has the DNA TGTGCCAGCAACCCCACCCCAGGGGATGAAGCTTTCTTT. It is translated as CASNPTPGDEAFF.

This clonotype was seen at least ten times. The rearrangement links TRBV7-8 to TRBJ2-1, with D maybe TRBD1 (6 bases). This CDR3 is built from 15 residues. Germline V lookup: CDR1 SGHVS, CDR2 FQNEAQ. Between the trimmed V and J ends, which lost 2 bases and 2 bases, there was a span of 10 bases. The chain's CDR3 is CASSLSRGAYNEQFF. CDR3 DNA sequence: TGTGCCAGCAGCTTATCCAGGGGTGCCTACAATGAGCAGTTCTTC.

This clonotype was observed at least ten times. This chain's CDR3 is CASSLGGVAASYNEQFF. CDR3 bases: TGCGCCAGCAGCTTGGGAGGGGTTGCGGCCTCCTACAATGAGCAGTTCTTC. The V call is TRBV5-1, the J call TRBJ2-1; either TRBD1 or TRBD2 may supply D (5 bases each). This CDR3 is built from 17 residues. Between the trimmed V and J ends, which lost 0 bases and 0 bases, there was a span of 13 bases. CDR1 is SGHRS, CDR2 YFSETQ, per germline.

The V and J genes are TRBV6-1 and TRBJ2-1; TRBD2 is a possible D gene (6 bases). Germline loops: CDR1 MNHNS, CDR2 SASEGT. This CDR3 is 15 amino acids long. Trimming stripped 5 bases from V and 14 bases from J, with 25 bases between. The CDR3 sequence: CASSLTGTPLLMEFF. CDR3 nucleotides: TGTGCCAGCAGTCTCACCGGGACTCCCCTTTTAATGGAGTTCTTC.

This clonotype was seen many times. The chain has TRBV29-1 and TRBJ2-1; 10 nucleotides line up with TRBD2. Trimming took 6 bases from V and 7 from J; bases not matched to a gene: 9. The germline V gene encodes CDR1 SQVTM and CDR2 ANQGSEA. CDR3 length equals 14 residues. CDR3 protein: CSVHLAGVGNEQFF. The CDR3, as DNA: TGCAGCGTACATCTAGCGGGAGTGGGTAATGAGCAGTTCTTC.

The V and J genes are TRBV4-3 and TRBJ1-4, with unresolved D. The CDR3 sequence is 15 residues long. V was cut by 0 bases and J by 4 bases, with 9 bases left in between. CDR1 is LGHNA and CDR2 is YSLEER in the germline V gene. CDR3 residues: CASSQDGRINEKLFF. The CDR3 coding sequence is TGCGCCAGCAGCCAAGATGGGCGGATTAATGAAAAACTGTTTTTT.

This clonotype was recorded many times. V usage is TRBV20-1 and J usage is TRBJ2-7; TRBD2 is a possible D gene (5 bases). The germline V gene has CDR1 DFQATT and CDR2 SNEGSKA (reference sequence). The V gene lost 0 bases and the J gene lost 3 bases, with 12 bases spanning the gap. This CDR3 is 14 amino acids long. CDR3 sequence reads: CSARDQASFYEQYF. The CDR3 DNA sequence: TGCAGTGCTAGAGATCAGGCTAGCTTCTACGAGCAGTACTTC.

This clonotype was recorded at least ten times. Here the CDR3 DNA reads TGTGCCAGCAGTTTCACAGGGGACGAGCAGTACTTC. It specifies CASSFTGDEQYF. This rearrangement joins TRBV27 to TRBJ2-7; 7 bases are a match to TRBD1. Germline loops: CDR1 MNHEY, CDR2 SMNVEV (reference sequence). With V trimmed by 3 bases and J by 5 bases, 1 base remained unmatched. The CDR3 loop spans 12 amino acids.

The rearrangement uses TRBV6-2 or TRBV6-3 and TRBJ1-5; 8 positions agree with TRBD1. After removal of 4 bases from V and 4 bases from J, the junction contained 12 bases not matched to a gene. Per germline, CDR1 MNHEY and CDR2 SVGEGT. The CDR3 consists of 17 residues. The CDR3 DNA reads as TGTGCCAGCAGTTTTTCAGGGGGCGCGTTTCGAAATCAGCCCCAGCATTTT. Translating it yields CASSFSGGAFRNQPQHF.

This clonotype was recorded at least ten times. The chain is built from TRBV24-1 and TRBJ1-1; TRBD1 is a possible D gene (5 bases). CDR3 length: 14 residues. CDR1 is KGHDR, CDR2 SFDVKD, per germline. V lost 0 bases to trimming and J lost 7 bases, with 11 bases between them. The CDR3 coding sequence is TGTGCCACCAGTGATTTGCTCGGGACGGGTGAAGCTTTCTTT. The encoded protein is CATSDLLGTGEAFF.

The chain is built from TRBV18 and TRBJ2-5; 11 bases align to TRBD2. The CDR3 is 15 amino acids. The J segment lost 4 bases and the V segment lost 6 bases, leaving 7 bases of the junction unmatched. Per germline, CDR1 KGHSH and CDR2 LQKENI. In DNA, the CDR3 is TGTGCCAGCTCGCGTCCACTAGCGGGAGTAGAGACCCAGTACTTC. This codes for CASSRPLAGVETQYF.

This clonotype appeared a few times. This rearrangement joins TRBV20-1 to TRBJ2-7; the D gene is possibly TRBD2 (6 bases). V lost 3 bases and J 4 bases, leaving 16 bases between the germline ends. CDR1 and CDR2 (germline): DFQATT, SNEGSKA (reference sequence). CDR3 length: 14 amino acids. Here the CDR3 reads CSASHSGSGYEQYF. The CDR3, as DNA: TGCAGTGCTAGTCACTCCGGGAGCGGGTACGAGCAGTACTTC.

This clonotype was detected many times. V usage is TRBV6-1 and J usage is TRBJ1-5, with D uncertain. CDR3 length: 15 residues. Per the germline V gene, CDR1 is MNHNS and CDR2 is SASEGT. Trimming cost V 10 bases and J 0 bases, with 16 bases left between them. This CDR3 reads CATLPRLNSNQPQHF. In nucleotides, the CDR3 is TGTGCCACCTTACCCCGGCTAAATAGCAATCAGCCCCAGCATTTT.

This clonotype was detected many times. The rearrangement joins TRBV20-1 to TRBJ2-7; 8 nucleotides match TRBD2. Germline trimming cut 7 bases from V and 2 bases from J; bases unmatched to any gene: 4. Germline CDR1 reads DFQATT; CDR2 reads SNEGSKA (reference sequence). The CDR3 totals 12 residues. The CDR3 here is CSVSGATYEQYF. DNA for the CDR3: TGCAGTGTTAGCGGGGCGACCTACGAGCAGTACTTC.

This clonotype came up many times. CDR3 protein: CASSYTQGQGYEQYV. CDR3 sequence (DNA): TGTGCCAGCAGCTACACTCAGGGGCAGGGCTACGAGCAGTACGTC. The chain is built from TRBV5-6 and TRBJ2-7; possible D gene TRBD1, 6 bases. CDR3 length: 15 amino acids. V lost 3 bases, J lost 3 bases, and 16 bases lay in between. CDR1 SGHDT and CDR2 YYEEEE come from the germline V gene.

This clonotype was counted many times. The genes are TRBV7-2 and TRBJ1-1, with 7 positions matching TRBD1. CDR1 is SGHTA and CDR2 is FQGNSA in the germline V gene. V lost 1 base to trimming and J lost 0 bases; unmatched junction nucleotides: 2. The CDR3 loop spans 15 amino acids. The DNA of the CDR3 is TGTGCCAGCAGCTTAGACGGACAGGTGAACACTGAAGCTTTCTTT. It translates to CASSLDGQVNTEAFF.

The chain is built from TRBV4-1 and TRBJ1-2; D unclear. V was cut by 0 bases and J by 5 bases, with 10 bases left in between. This CDR3 contains 14 residues. Germline loops: CDR1 MGHRA, CDR2 YSYEKL. CDR3 nucleotides: TGCGCCAGCAGCCAAGACGCGGGTTATTATGGCTACACCTTC. Protein product: CASSQDAGYYGYTF.

This clonotype was counted a few times. The V call is TRBV10-2, the J call TRBJ2-1, with D possibly being TRBD2 (7 bases). The ends were cut back, 8 bases at V and 0 bases at J, with 20 bases in the middle. This CDR3 comprises 17 residues. Germline CDR1 is WSHSY and CDR2 is SAAADI. DNA for the CDR3: TGCGCCAGCGTCAAACGAGGACTAGGGGGCTCCTACAATGAGCAGTTCTTC. Translated, it gives CASVKRGLGGSYNEQFF.

This clonotype was seen many times. The chain combines TRBV20-1 with TRBJ1-3; 7 bases are a match to TRBD1. Germline CDR1 is DFQATT and CDR2 is SNEGSKA (reference sequence). The CDR3 extends over 18 amino acids. V dropped 3 bases and J dropped 1; count of bases not matched to a gene: 15. The CDR3 is CSASPDPGQRYSGNTIYF. CDR3 sequence (DNA): TGCAGTGCTAGCCCCGACCCGGGACAGCGATATTCTGGAAACACCATATATTTT.

This clonotype was observed at least ten times. This chain uses TRBV29-1 with TRBJ1-2; D call uncertain. CDR1 and CDR2 from the germline V gene are SQVTM and ANQGSEA. This CDR3 is built from 12 residues. Trimming removed 4 bases from V and 8 bases from J, with 14 bases in between. The CDR3 loop reads CSVAGVPGGYTF. In DNA, the CDR3 is TGCAGCGTTGCCGGGGTGCCGGGCGGCTACACCTTC. Complete variable domain (other parts from reference TRBV29-1 and TRBJ1-2): SAVISQKPSRDICQRGTSLTIQCQVDSQVTMMFWYRQQPGQSLTLIATANQGSEATYESGFVIDKFPISRPNLTFSTLTVSNMSPEDSSIYLCSVAGVPGGYTFGSGTRLTVV.

V is TRBV12-3 or TRBV12-4 and J is TRBJ2-6; possibly TRBD1 or TRBD2 for D (5 bases each). The V end was cut by 6 bases, the J end by 0 bases, with 12 bases between. The CDR3 is 16 amino acids. DNA of the CDR3: TGTGCCAGCAGATGGGACCGGTCCTCTGGGGCCAACGTCCTGACTTTC. It encodes CASRWDRSSGANVLTF.

The chain carries TRBV3-1 and TRBJ1-5, with 7 nucleotides matching TRBD1. Germline CDR1 reads LGHDT; CDR2 reads YNNKEL (reference sequence). The CDR3 spans 16 residues. Trimming cost V 0 bases and J 2 bases; bases outside gene matches: 4. The CDR3 coding sequence is TGTGCCAGCAGCCAAGATGGTGGGACAGGCAATCAGCCCCAGCATTTT. It yields the protein CASSQDGGTGNQPQHF.

This clonotype appeared many times. The V and J genes are TRBV29-1 and TRBJ1-2; TRBD1 aligns across 12 bases. The V gene end was trimmed by 4 bases and the J gene end by 1 base; junction bases not matched to a gene: 10. In germline, CDR1 is SQVTM, CDR2 ANQGSEA. The CDR3 spans 17 residues. The CDR3, as DNA: TGCAGCGTTGGCCGCGGGGACAGGGGGCGCGGTAACTATGGCTACACCTTC. It encodes CSVGRGDRGRGNYGYTF.

The CDR3 protein is CASSSTDGGATDTQYF. CDR3 nucleotides: TGTGCCAGCAGCTCGACGGACGGTGGGGCGACAGATACGCAGTATTTT. V and J are TRBV7-8 and TRBJ2-3, with a possible D match to TRBD1 (5 bases). Trimming cost V 4 bases and J 3 bases, with 17 bases left between them. The germline V gene has CDR1 SGHVS and CDR2 FQNEAQ. The CDR3 is 16 amino acids.

This clonotype was picked up a small number of times. The chain has TRBV3-1 and TRBJ1-1; unclear D gene. Trimming removed 3 bases at V and 1 base at J, with 6 bases between. The CDR3 covers 13 residues. In germline, CDR1 is LGHDT, CDR2 YNNKEL (reference sequence). The CDR3: CASSQSGNTEAFF. In nucleotides, the CDR3 is TGTGCCAGCAGCCAGTCCGGGAACACTGAAGCTTTCTTT.

This clonotype was recorded a few times. The chain has TRBV6-1 and TRBJ2-6; D is possibly TRBD1 or TRBD2 (6 bases each). The V end was cut by 6 bases, the J end by 2 bases, with 14 bases between. This CDR3 is 16 amino acids long. Germline-derived CDR1 and CDR2 are MNHNS and SASEGT. The CDR3 DNA follows: TGTGCCAGCAGCCGGGGGCAGGGTGCTGGGGCCAACGTCCTGACTTTC. Residues: CASSRGQGAGANVLTF.

This clonotype appeared many times. The rearrangement uses TRBV10-3 and TRBJ2-1, with TRBD2 matching over 11 bases. This CDR3 has 19 amino acids. V dropped 8 bases and J dropped 0; count of bases not matched to a gene: 15. Looked up from germline, CDR1 is ENHRY and CDR2 is SYGVKD. This chain's CDR3 is CAILSDSGRAQSSYNEQFF. The CDR3 DNA follows: TGTGCCATCCTTTCCGATAGCGGGAGGGCCCAAAGCTCCTACAATGAGCAGTTCTTC.

The chain combines TRBV5-1 with TRBJ2-2, with unresolved D. CDR1 is SGHRS and CDR2 is YFSETQ in the germline V gene. Trimming shortened V by 4 bases and J by 3 bases, and 10 bases separated the two germline ends. There are 14 residues in the CDR3. The CDR3 nucleotides are TGCGCCAGCAGCCCCCCTAGTGACACCGGGGAGCTGTTTTTT. Its translation: CASSPPSDTGELFF. Based on the CDR3 plus reference TRBV5-1 and TRBJ2-2, the full variable domain is KAGVTQTPRYLIKTRGQQVTLSCSPISGHRSVSWYQQTPGQGLQFLFEYFSETQRNKGNFPGRFSGRQFSNSRSEMNVSTLELGDSALYLCASSPPSDTGELFFGEGSRLTVL.

This clonotype has more than one count but fewer than ten. CDR3 in DNA: TGTGCCAGCAGTTTAGGGGTTGTTCCGAACGCCTACGAGCAGTACGTC. Residues: CASSLGVVPNAYEQYV. The J gene is TRBJ2-7, the V gene TRBV12-3 or TRBV12-4, with unresolved D. V was pared by 1 base and J by 2 bases, with 15 bases between. This CDR3 contains 16 residues.

This clonotype was seen ten or more times. The V and J genes are TRBV24-1 and TRBJ2-1; 9 bases fit TRBD1. The CDR3 totals 14 residues. CDR1 KGHDR and CDR2 SFDVKD come from the germline V gene. The ends lost 7 bases at V and 4 bases at J; junction bases unmatched: 4. In DNA form, the CDR3 reads TGTGCCACCAGAGGACAGGGGAAATACAATGAGCAGTTCTTC. This gives the protein CATRGQGKYNEQFF.

This clonotype was recorded many times. The rearrangement links TRBV20-1 to TRBJ2-3; 8 positions agree with TRBD2. V dropped 3 bases and J dropped 4; count of bases not matched to a gene: 9. In germline, CDR1 is DFQATT, CDR2 SNEGSKA (reference sequence). The CDR3 loop spans 15 amino acids. The CDR3 region is CSARPSGSNPDTQYF. CDR3 nucleotides: TGCAGTGCTAGGCCCAGCGGGAGTAACCCAGATACGCAGTATTTT.

The rearrangement joins TRBV4-1 to TRBJ2-5; D may correspond to TRBD1 or TRBD2 (5 bases each). Germline lookup yields CDR1 MGHRA and CDR2 YSYEKL. Trimming removed 1 base at V and 7 bases at J, with 13 bases between. The CDR3 length is 14 residues. For the CDR3, the DNA is TGCGCCAGCAGCCAAGGTTTAGCTGGGGGGACCCAGTACTTC. Translating it yields CASSQGLAGGTQYF.